Presented here are 25 T cell receptor beta chains from one specimen sequenced in a study of post-analysis software for immune sequencing data. Study observations and caveats: TRBV5-6, TRBV5-1 and TRBV20-1 were among roughly five TRBV segments more frequent in patients than controls.

The library was made from cDNA and included unique molecular identifiers. TCRdb analysed the PCR reads with MiXCR anew, one entry per CDR3 protein. The sample contains over 700,000 distinct CDR3 sequences, 30% of which appear only once. Their antigen targets remain unknown. The source material was blood. These receptors were collected from a girl aged 10 to 17 with multiple sclerosis.

The chain employs TRBV7-6 and TRBJ2-5; 9 bases match TRBD2. The CDR3 has 16 amino acids. After removal of 1 base from V and 5 bases from J, the junction contained 8 bases not matched to a gene. Germline-derived CDR1 and CDR2 are SGHVS and FNYEAQ. The CDR3 protein is CASSLGGRARLETQYF. The DNA of the CDR3 is TGTGCCAGCAGCTTAGGCGGGAGGGCCAGGTTGGAGACCCAGTACTTC.

This chain joins TRBV13 and TRBJ1-2; D uncertain. Germline CDR1 PRHDT, CDR2 FYEKMQ (reference sequence). V gave up 0 bases and J gave up 0 bases, with 8 bases separating them. The CDR3 spans 15 residues. The CDR3 loop is CASSLGADANYGYTF. The CDR3 DNA is TGTGCCAGCAGCTTAGGAGCAGACGCTAACTATGGCTACACCTTC.

A few counts support this clonotype. The chain recombines TRBV20-1 with TRBJ1-6; no clear D. The CDR3 is 15 amino acids. Germline V gene sequence: CDR1 DFQATT, CDR2 SNEGSKA (reference sequence). Trimming removed 3 bases from V and 2 bases from J, with 11 bases in between. CDR3 sequence reads: CSASSLPTYNSPLHF. The DNA of the CDR3 is TGCAGTGCTAGTAGCTTACCTACCTATAATTCACCCCTCCACTTT.

This chain uses TRBV6-4 with TRBJ1-6; D unresolved. The CDR3 is made up of 13 amino acids. CDR1 is MRHNA, CDR2 SNTAGT, per germline. With 2 bases removed from V and 7 bases from J, the gap between germline ends came to 6 bases. In DNA form, the CDR3 reads TGTGCCAGCAGTGACGAGGCGAATTCACCCCTCCACTTT. Encoded protein: CASSDEANSPLHF.

This clonotype was observed a handful of times. The V gene is TRBV4-1, the J gene TRBJ2-7; TRBD1 aligns across 8 bases. Germline CDR1 reads MGHRA; CDR2 reads YSYEKL. V trimming: 3 bases; J trimming: 2 bases; junction bases outside the gene matches: 12. CDR3 length equals 17 residues. The CDR3 nucleotides are TGCGCCAGCAGCCACCCAGGAGCCGGGACAGGCACCTACGAGCAGTACTTC. As protein: CASSHPGAGTGTYEQYF.

This clonotype has a handful of counts. Sequence at one end of the junction differs from germline and may be a read error. The chain uses TRBV2 and TRBJ2-7; 9 nucleotides align to TRBD1. This CDR3 contains 15 residues. CDR1 is SNHLY, CDR2 FYNNEI, per germline. The CDR3, as DNA: TGTGCCAGCAGTGCTACAGGGGGCAGCTCCAACGAGCAGTACTTC. It is translated as CASSATGGSSNEQYF.

This clonotype was seen more than once but under ten times. The chain carries TRBV6-1 and TRBJ1-3; D might be TRBD1 (5 bases). The CDR3 loop spans 17 amino acids. Germline CDR1 reads MNHNS; CDR2 reads SASEGT. Trimming stripped 6 bases from V and 0 bases from J, with 18 bases between. The CDR3: CASSLDYGHSSGNTIYF. CDR3 nucleotide sequence: TGTGCCAGCAGCCTAGACTACGGACACTCCTCTGGAAACACCATATATTTT.

With respect to this clonotype: One base away lies a much larger clone, so this may be a sequencing read error. V usage is TRBV10-3 and J usage is TRBJ2-4; D possibly uses TRBD1 or TRBD2 (7 bases each). The last part of the DNA fits TRBJ2-7 better; the J call may be wrong. The CDR3 covers 15 residues. In germline, CDR1 is ENHRY, CDR2 SYGVKD. The CDR3: CAISVSGTVGHEQYF. CDR3 in DNA: TGTGCCATCAGTGTAAGCGGGACAGTAGGCCACGAGCAGTACTTC.

The CDR3 DNA follows: TGTGCCATCAGTGAGTCGACTAGCGGGGGGGAGACCCAGTACTTC. Encoded protein: CAISESTSGGETQYF. The V call is TRBV10-3, the J call TRBJ2-5, with 13 bases identical to TRBD2. CDR1 ENHRY and CDR2 SYGVKD come from the germline V gene. The CDR3 consists of 15 residues. After removal of 0 bases from V and 5 bases from J, the junction contained 0 bases not matched to a gene.

This chain uses TRBV6-6 with TRBJ1-2; D is unresolved. CDR3 size: 14 residues. The V end lost 0 bases, the J end lost 2 bases, and 7 bases lay between the germline ends. The V gene's germline CDR1 is MNHNY and CDR2 SVGAGI (reference sequence). CDR3: CASSYSGGNYGYTF. The CDR3 DNA reads as TGTGCCAGCAGTTACTCGGGTGGGAACTATGGCTACACCTTC.

This clonotype showed up just a few times. The chain links TRBV9 to TRBJ2-1; a possible D gene is TRBD1 (6 bases). V shed 0 bases and J shed 0 bases, with 16 bases lying between them. Germline CDR1 SGDLS, CDR2 YYNGEE. This CDR3 region has 18 residues. The CDR3 spells CASSVVWTAWGSYNEQFF. CDR3 coding DNA: TGTGCCAGCAGCGTAGTTTGGACAGCCTGGGGCTCCTACAATGAGCAGTTCTTC. The variable domain in full, completed from reference TRBV9 and TRBJ2-1, reads DSGVTQTPKHLITATGQRVTLRCSPRSGDLSVYWYQQSLDQGLQFLIQYYNGEERAKGNILERFSAQQFPDLHSELNLSSLELGDSALYFCASSVVWTAWGSYNEQFFGPGTRLTVL.

V is TRBV7-2 and J is TRBJ2-7; TRBD2 matches at 8 bases. Looked up from germline, CDR1 is SGHTA and CDR2 is FQGNSA. V trimming: 5 bases; J trimming: 2 bases; junction bases outside the gene matches: 17. The CDR3 covers 18 residues. As DNA, the CDR3 is TGTGCCAGCAGCCAAAGAGGGGCTAGCGGGTTCCTTGCCTACGAGCAGTACTTC. It specifies CASSQRGASGFLAYEQYF.

The rearrangement uses TRBV28 and TRBJ2-1; 10 bases match TRBD2. The V and J ends lost 5 bases and 5 bases, in that order; junction bases with no gene match: 9. The CDR3 is made up of 16 amino acids. Germline CDR1 reads MDHEN; CDR2 reads SYDVKM. The CDR3, as DNA: TGTGCCAGCAGTGAATATAGCGGGAGGAGAAACAATGAGCAGTTCTTC. Protein: CASSEYSGRRNNEQFF.

The gene calls are TRBV5-1 and TRBJ2-5; no clear D gene. The CDR3 totals 15 residues. Between the trimmed V and J ends, which lost 0 bases and 0 bases, there was a span of 9 bases. Germline V gene data show CDR1 as SGHRS and CDR2 as YFSETQ. Here the CDR3 DNA reads TGCGCCAGCAGCTTGGCCAACAGCTACCAAGAGACCCAGTACTTC. It translates to CASSLANSYQETQYF.

This clonotype showed up just a few times. V and J are TRBV15 and TRBJ1-4, with no clear D. The V end lost 1 base, the J end lost 12 bases, and 12 bases lay between the germline ends. The CDR3 spans 13 residues. From germline, CDR1 is LNHNV and CDR2 YYDKDF (reference sequence). The CDR3 reads CATSRGKGKELFF. The CDR3 bases are TGTGCCACCAGCAGAGGGAAAGGCAAAGAACTGTTTTTT.

This clonotype was counted only a few times. The chain has TRBV6-6 and TRBJ2-3; 11 nucleotides line up with TRBD2. J was trimmed by 0 bases and V by 2 bases; bases with no gene match: 4. CDR1 MNHNY and CDR2 SVGAGI come from the germline V gene (reference sequence). The CDR3 sequence is 17 residues long. The CDR3: CASSYAGTSGSTDTQYF. In DNA form, the CDR3 reads TGTGCCAGCAGTTACGCTGGGACTAGCGGTAGCACAGATACGCAGTATTTT.

This clonotype appeared a few times. This chain uses TRBV3-1 with TRBJ2-3; maybe TRBD2 (5 bases). V was cut by 1 base and J by 0 bases, with 11 bases left in between. In germline, CDR1 is LGHDT, CDR2 YNNKEL (reference sequence). This CDR3 is built from 16 residues. The CDR3 nucleotides read TGTGCCAGCAGCCAAGTCAGCGGATCTAGCACAGATACGCAGTATTTT. Amino acid sequence: CASSQVSGSSTDTQYF.

This chain links TRBV6-5 with TRBJ2-5, with D perhaps TRBD1 or TRBD2 (5 bases each). This CDR3 has 19 amino acids. V was pared by 0 bases and J by 4 bases, with 24 bases between. Germline CDR1 and CDR2: MNHEY and SVGAGI. Here the CDR3 DNA reads TGTGCCAGCAGTTACTCGATCGTGGCCGGGCAGGGACCGACAGAGACCCAGTACTTC. Translated, it gives CASSYSIVAGQGPTETQYF.

This clonotype has just a few counts. This chain uses TRBV12-3 or TRBV12-4 with TRBJ1-4; D is possibly TRBD1 (5 bases). The CDR3 is made up of 15 amino acids. V was clipped by 5 bases and J by 3 bases, with 13 bases between them. For the CDR3, the DNA is TGTGCCAGCAGTAACGCTCGGGACCCTAATGAAAAACTGTTTTTT. Encoded protein: CASSNARDPNEKLFF.

The chain has TRBV7-9 and TRBJ2-1, with 8 bases matching TRBD2. This CDR3 spans 18 amino acids. Germline V lookup: CDR1 SEHNR, CDR2 FQNEAQ (reference sequence). V lost 4 bases and J lost 0; bases outside the gene matches: 11. CDR3 protein: CASSWLAGGLSSYNEQFF. In nucleotides, the CDR3 is TGTGCCAGCAGCTGGCTTGCGGGGGGACTCAGCTCCTACAATGAGCAGTTCTTC.

This clonotype was counted ten times or more. The V call is TRBV6-6, the J call TRBJ2-3, with 9 bases that match TRBD2. The CDR3 length is 17 residues. With V trimmed by 0 bases and J by 1 base, 5 bases remained unmatched. The germline V gene encodes CDR1 MNHNY and CDR2 SVGAGI (reference sequence). The CDR3 spells CASSYSGAGGRTDTQYF. In DNA form, the CDR3 reads TGTGCCAGCAGTTACTCTGGAGCGGGAGGACGCACAGATACGCAGTATTTT.

This clonotype has just a few counts. The chain carries TRBV12-3 or TRBV12-4 and TRBJ2-1; 8 bases align to TRBD2. The V segment lost 5 bases and the J segment 7 bases; nucleotides outside the gene matches: 16. The CDR3 spans 17 residues. CDR3 nucleotides: TGTGCCAGCAGTCCCCGAGCGGGGGACGCCGGAGGGAATGAGCAGTTCTTC. This encodes CASSPRAGDAGGNEQFF.

The chain couples TRBV4-1 to TRBJ1-1; D unclear. The CDR3 runs to 12 residues. The V and J ends lost 1 base and 6 bases respectively, with 6 bases between them. The germline CDR1 and CDR2 sequences are MGHRA and YSYEKL. The CDR3 sequence: CASSQGPAEAFF. CDR3 DNA sequence: TGCGCCAGCAGCCAAGGACCCGCTGAAGCTTTCTTT.

With regard to this clonotype: The junction does not match germline at one end; this may be a read error. The chain has TRBV7-2 and TRBJ1-2, with D possibly TRBD1 on 6 matching bases. Germline V CDR1 and CDR2: SGHTA, FQGNSA. The CDR3 loop spans 14 amino acids. The CDR3, as DNA: TGTGCCAGCAGCTTAGGTCGGGGGCTGGATGGCCACACCTTC. As protein: CASSLGRGLDGHTF.

This clonotype came up a few times. The chain recombines TRBV7-2 with TRBJ2-5, with unresolved D. Looked up from germline, CDR1 is SGHTA and CDR2 is FQGNSA. The CDR3 spans 14 residues. Deletions cut 2 bases from V and 5 bases from J, with 12 bases between. As DNA, the CDR3 is TGTGCCAGCAGCTTATGGTGGCAACTGGAGACCCAGTACTTC. Protein sequence: CASSLWWQLETQYF.